This T cell receptor (beta chain) was observed in a study of cytomegalovirus exposure and HLA in healthy donors (dated by TCRdb to about 2017). About the investigation overall: An earlier analysis of about 560 of the donors reported around 280 Gb of sequence data and 95 million to 130 million unique TCR beta sequences obtained from some 170 million T cells. Five DR-DQ haplotypes were treated as single units for association and clustering because of strong linkage in the cohort. Besides the first cohort of approximately 670 subjects, a separate validation cohort made up of about 120 different subjects was used. A later analysis re-analyzed previously published TCR beta repertoires from roughly 600 donors and added high-resolution HLA genotyping to study TCR occurrence patterns. High-throughput TCR immunosequencing, statistical association of individual TCRs with disease status, and machine learning were combined to predict cytomegalovirus infection status. The genetic ancestry cluster associated with self-reported Caucasian donors included around four fifths of the roughly 410 genotyped donors. Donor age, sex, ethnicity and CMV serostatus were compiled together with the repertoire data. An earlier analysis of approximately 580 of the donors used high-throughput TCR beta sequencing to judge whether each TCR beta V gene segment behaved as functional or pseudogenic. HLA typing included class I and class II loci at four-digit resolution. The T cell repertoires of under 700 subjects were profiled by immunosequencing and related to cytomegalovirus serostatus. An early release covering 550 to 650 HLA-typed donors comprised roughly 300 gigabases of sequencing data and around 85 million unique TCR sequences. The study was designed to test whether signatures of past pathogen exposure could be identified by cataloging public T cell receptors. All discovery cohort repertoires had been generated using a single sequencing platform. The number of donors typed differed by locus, with roughly 629-640 for A, B, C, DRB1 and DQB1, around 520 for DQA1, nearly 610 for DPA1, and 472 for DPB1. Genome-wide SNP genotypes for about 65% of the roughly 700 donors were used in a later genetic analysis, which treated that subset as a discovery cohort. Across 300 to 500 genotyped donors of the cohort, an average of roughly 250,000 unique TCR beta nucleotide sequences per donor were sequenced, and 15% to 20% of those sequences were non-productive. In the later analysis, no new phenotypic data were used to find candidate immune exposures; instead, reliance was placed on TCR beta sequences and their occurrence across donors.

The library was produced with the immunoSEQ multiplex PCR assay. A mixture of 60 forward primers for TCR Vbeta segments and 13 reverse primers for TCR Jbeta segments was used in the multiplex PCR. The CDR3 region of rearranged TCR beta genes was amplified from genomic DNA by a multiplex PCR assay. On the Illumina HiSeq System, the amplified TCR beta libraries were sequenced as 87-base-pair reads. The authors' pipeline ran thus. A later analysis tallied 75 million to 95 million unique TCR beta chains across the 700 or so repertoires, and about 10 million of those chains were shared by two or more donors. Raw reads were error-corrected and collapsed into unique sequences with a nearest-neighbor algorithm that merged closely related sequences to remove PCR and sequencing errors. To assign V, D and J gene segments, CDR3 sequences were aligned to IMGT reference sequences. For a sequence to be retained, a match of at least six nucleotides was required to both a V gene segment and a J gene segment. Rearrangements were called productive when the CDR3 lacked stop codons and stayed in frame with V and J; all others were non-productive. CDR3 was defined by IMGT convention, running from the second conserved V-encoded cysteine to the conserved J-encoded phenylalanine. In an earlier analysis of around 570 of the donors, sequences lacking an unambiguous match to a single V gene segment were excluded. In an earlier analysis of more than 500 of the donors, a V segment was called functional when productive rearrangements were above 56.7%, and segregating when the standard deviation between donors exceeded 5%. A statistical classification framework was built to diagnose cytomegalovirus status from the catalog of TCR beta chain sequences. V and J gene assignment, in a later analysis, came from comparing TCR nucleotide sequences with IMGT/GENE-DB human TR gene sequences. The TCRdist pipeline was used in a later analysis to assign CDR3 sequences and most-parsimonious VDJ recombination scenarios. A later analysis defined each TCR beta chain by its CDR3 amino acid sequence plus V-gene family, and excluded reads lacking a unique V-gene family. As a way to deal with suspected cross-contamination and a sequencing artifact, a later analysis dropped roughly 600 nucleotide sequences that were highly shared and had low generation probability. A later analysis calculated a clonal expansion index for each public chain from normalized within-repertoire ranks of inferred template counts. In a later analysis, generation probabilities were computed with a VDJ recombination model fitted to out-of-frame rearrangements, and the resulting probabilities were checked against IGoR. Hypergeometric tests were used in a later analysis to score TCR-TCR, TCR-HLA and TCR-CMV co-occurrence, with a repertoire-size bias correction applied to the TCR pairs. To estimate false discovery rates, a later analysis permuted the HLA or CMV assignments 20 times. In a later analysis, co-occurring TCRs were grouped using DBSCAN, and TCRdist sequence similarity was added for clustering within HLA-allele-positive subsets. For co-occurrence clustering, repertoires with fewer than 30,000 or more than 120,000 public chains were excluded, along with roughly 5 repertoires with anomalous nucleotide sharing. Not all clones reach the TCRdb copy of this immuneACCESS table, which keeps in-frame sequences only. Checked studies attribute under half of the gap to unresolved V genes and leave the rest unexplained. The V and J calls and the clone size are those of that table, but D and trimming were determined from the DNA. This sample comprises tens of thousands of clones, around 81% of them detected only once. The ten largest account for approximately 1.9% of the sample.

The cohort comprised fewer than 700 healthy bone marrow donors. All cohort members were sampled while nominally healthy, although unrecorded immune exposures were likely present. The donor tested CMV seronegative and was one of the 352 seronegative cohort members. A peripheral blood sample was provided by each donor, and peripheral blood mononuclear cells were used for TCR beta sequencing. The Qiagen DNeasy Blood Extraction Kit was used to extract genomic DNA from the blood cell samples. Here V drops 5 bases and J drops 2 bases, and the junction holds 5 bases not matched to any gene. CDR1 is given as SGHTA and CDR2 as FQGNSA, both from the germline V gene. The CDR3 covers 16 residues, taking in both the cysteine and the phenylalanine. CDR3 DNA is the only sequence kept; it has 48 bases, read in frame from the first base. Paper-wide results and their limitations: For the cohort, immune exposure information was limited to CMV serostatus. In the study, some 160 TCR beta chains were listed as associated with cytomegalovirus. Linkage disequilibrium might explain the correlated functional status among segregating V segments, but an unknown experimental factor could not be ruled out. An association between a missense DCLRE1C variant and V-gene and J-gene trimming of TCR beta chains was found in a later genetic analysis and replicated in an independent cohort. The presence/absence analyses assumed that sequencing depth was roughly uniform across donors, and that assumption may not be true. Specific HLA alleles were associated with more than 15,000 TCR beta sequences at a false discovery rate of 0.05 in a later analysis. The classifier was reported to diagnose cytomegalovirus status with high specificity and sensitivity in both the original and validation cohorts. Compared with the approximately 670-donor mean, donors in an Asian-associated ancestry cluster had fewer N-insertions in productive TCRs, according to a later genetic analysis. Several of the top co-occurrence clusters appeared to be linked to parvovirus B19, influenza, CMV and Epstein-Barr virus, according to a later analysis. A later analysis found that HLA-associated TCR beta chains were more clonally expanded and had lower generation probabilities than equally common non-associated chains. Because counts were too low, seventeen rarely observed V segments, including chromosome 9 orphons, were excluded from the earlier analysis of around 590 of the donors. A cluster of highly shared sequence variants was judged likely to be a technical artifact of the sequencing pipeline. While some public TCRs were present in many individuals, most TCR sequences turned up only very rarely across donors. Three of the identified cytomegalovirus-associated TCR beta chains were confirmed in vitro to be specific for cytomegalovirus antigens. In an earlier analysis of roughly 500 of the donors, most TCR beta V segments appeared in productive rearrangements about 87% or about 30% of the time, broadly matching IMGT annotations. According to a later analysis, TCR association rates differed among HLA loci, with DRB1 alleles showing the most associated TCRs and HLA-C alleles showing the fewest. The cohort was sequenced for TCR beta chains only, and without alpha or paired-chain data the features that could be detected were limited. Some IMGT-functional V segments, including TRBV6-2 and TRBV6-3, could not be distinguished by the 87-base-pair reads and were therefore excluded. The authors suggested that the approach could potentially be generalized to other disease states and immunological phenotypes. When HLA alleles, especially DR and DQ, strongly co-occurred, attributing TCR associations to individual alleles was difficult. A further reported finding was that TCR beta sequences accurately predicted the HLA-A and HLA-B alleles for most subjects in the first cohort. A later analysis found that most CMV-associated TCR beta chains appeared HLA-restricted, with HLA associations seemingly driven largely by CMV exposure. Because HLA typing was unavailable for some donors at each locus, only the typed subset was used in association tests.

Regarding this clone: Its antigen is still unknown. No qualities accompany the bases; no much larger clone lies one base away.

Sequencing was performed on PBMCs. The clonotype originates from a woman aged 25 to 39 in good health and CMV-seronegative. The rearrangement combines TRBV7-2 with TRBJ2-2, and 10 junction bases match TRBD2. For the CDR3, the sequence is CASSPSGRVNTGELFF. In nucleotide form, the sequence is TGTGCCAGCAGCCCGAGCGGGAGGGTCAACACCGGGGAGCTGTTTTTT.